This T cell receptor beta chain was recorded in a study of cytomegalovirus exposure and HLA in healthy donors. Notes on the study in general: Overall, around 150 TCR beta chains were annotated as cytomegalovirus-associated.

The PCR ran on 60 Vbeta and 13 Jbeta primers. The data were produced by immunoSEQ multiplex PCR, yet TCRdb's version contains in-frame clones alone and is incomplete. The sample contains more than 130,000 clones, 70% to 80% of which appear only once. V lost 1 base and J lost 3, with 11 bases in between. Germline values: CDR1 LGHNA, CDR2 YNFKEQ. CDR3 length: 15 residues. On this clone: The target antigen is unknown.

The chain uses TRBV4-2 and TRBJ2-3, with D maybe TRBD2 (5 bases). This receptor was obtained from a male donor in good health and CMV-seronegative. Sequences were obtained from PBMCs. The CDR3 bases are TGTGCCAGCAGCCAAGCAGAGGGTTCAACAGATACGCAGTATTTT. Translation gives CASSQAEGSTDTQYF.